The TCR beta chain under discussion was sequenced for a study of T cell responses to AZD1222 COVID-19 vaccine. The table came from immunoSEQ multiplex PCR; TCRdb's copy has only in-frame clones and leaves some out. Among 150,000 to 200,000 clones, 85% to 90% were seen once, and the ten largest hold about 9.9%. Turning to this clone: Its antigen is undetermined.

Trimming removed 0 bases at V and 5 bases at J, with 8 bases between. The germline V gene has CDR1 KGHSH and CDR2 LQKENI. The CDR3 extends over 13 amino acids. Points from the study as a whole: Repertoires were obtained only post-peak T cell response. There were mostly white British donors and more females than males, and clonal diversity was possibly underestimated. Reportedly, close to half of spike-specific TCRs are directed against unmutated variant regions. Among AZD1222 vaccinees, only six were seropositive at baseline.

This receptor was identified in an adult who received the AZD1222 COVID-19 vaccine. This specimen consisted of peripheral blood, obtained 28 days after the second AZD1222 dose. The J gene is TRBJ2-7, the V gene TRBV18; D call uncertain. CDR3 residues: CASSPPIGHEQYF. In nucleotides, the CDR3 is TGTGCCAGCTCACCACCTATTGGACACGAGCAGTACTTC.